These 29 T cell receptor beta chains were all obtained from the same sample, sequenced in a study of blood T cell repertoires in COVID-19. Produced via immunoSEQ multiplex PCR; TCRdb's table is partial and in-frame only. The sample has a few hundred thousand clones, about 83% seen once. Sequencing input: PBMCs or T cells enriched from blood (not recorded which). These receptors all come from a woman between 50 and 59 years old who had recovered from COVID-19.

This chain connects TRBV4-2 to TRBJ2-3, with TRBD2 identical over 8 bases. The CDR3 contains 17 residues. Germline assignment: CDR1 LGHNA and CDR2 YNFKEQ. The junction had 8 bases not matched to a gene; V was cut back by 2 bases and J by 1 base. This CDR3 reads CASSQYREGRGTDTQYF. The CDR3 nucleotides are TGTGCCAGCAGCCAATACCGGGAGGGGCGGGGCACAGATACGCAGTATTTT.

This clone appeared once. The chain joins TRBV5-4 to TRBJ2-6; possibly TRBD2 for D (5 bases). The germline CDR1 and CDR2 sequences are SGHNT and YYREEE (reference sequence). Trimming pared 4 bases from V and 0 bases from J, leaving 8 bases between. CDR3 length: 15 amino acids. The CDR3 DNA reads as TGTGCCAGCAGCCGCGAGGGCTCTGGGGCCAACGTCCTGACTTTC. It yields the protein CASSREGSGANVLTF.

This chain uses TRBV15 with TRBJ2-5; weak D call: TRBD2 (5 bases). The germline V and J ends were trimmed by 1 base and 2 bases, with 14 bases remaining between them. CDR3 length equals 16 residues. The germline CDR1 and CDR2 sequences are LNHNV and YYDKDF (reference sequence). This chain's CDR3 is CATSRGGRSGQETQYF. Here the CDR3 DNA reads TGTGCCACCAGCAGAGGCGGGCGGTCGGGACAAGAGACCCAGTACTTC.

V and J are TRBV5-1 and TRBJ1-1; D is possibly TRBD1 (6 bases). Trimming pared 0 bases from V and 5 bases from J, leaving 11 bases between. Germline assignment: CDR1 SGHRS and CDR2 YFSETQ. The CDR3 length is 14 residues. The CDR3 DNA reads TGCGCCAGCAGCTTGGATACAGGGAAGACTGAAGCTTTCTTT. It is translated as CASSLDTGKTEAFF.

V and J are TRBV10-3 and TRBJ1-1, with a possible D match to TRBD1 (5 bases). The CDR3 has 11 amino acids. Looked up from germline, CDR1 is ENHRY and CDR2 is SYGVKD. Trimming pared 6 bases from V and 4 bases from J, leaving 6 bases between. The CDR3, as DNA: TGTGCCATCAGGCAGGGCACTGAAGCTTTCTTT. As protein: CAIRQGTEAFF.

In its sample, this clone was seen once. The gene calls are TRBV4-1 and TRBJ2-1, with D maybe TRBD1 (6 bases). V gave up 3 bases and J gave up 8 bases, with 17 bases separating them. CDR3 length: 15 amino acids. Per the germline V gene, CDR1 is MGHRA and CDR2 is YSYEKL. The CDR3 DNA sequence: TGCGCCAGCAGCCAGGGGGCACTAGTCGGAGATGAGCAGTTCTTC. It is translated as CASSQGALVGDEQFF.

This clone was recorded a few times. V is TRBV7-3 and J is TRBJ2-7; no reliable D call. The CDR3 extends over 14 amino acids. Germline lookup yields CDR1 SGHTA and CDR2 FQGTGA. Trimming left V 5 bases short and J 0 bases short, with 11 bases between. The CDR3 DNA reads TGTGCCAGCAGCCTGGTCCCAGGCTCCTACGAGCAGTACTTC. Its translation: CASSLVPGSYEQYF.

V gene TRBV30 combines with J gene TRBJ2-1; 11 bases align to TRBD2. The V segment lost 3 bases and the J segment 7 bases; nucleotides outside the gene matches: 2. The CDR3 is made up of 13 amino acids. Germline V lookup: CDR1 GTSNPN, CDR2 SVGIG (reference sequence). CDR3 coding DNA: TGTGCCTGGAGGACTAGCGGGGTTAATGAGCAGTTCTTC. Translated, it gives CAWRTSGVNEQFF. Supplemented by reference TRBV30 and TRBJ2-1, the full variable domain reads SQTIHQWPATLVQPVGSPLSLECTVEGTSNPNLYWYRQAAGRGLQLLFYSVGIGQISSEVPQNLSASRPQDRQFILSSKKLLLSDSGFYLCAWRTSGVNEQFFGPGTRLTVL.

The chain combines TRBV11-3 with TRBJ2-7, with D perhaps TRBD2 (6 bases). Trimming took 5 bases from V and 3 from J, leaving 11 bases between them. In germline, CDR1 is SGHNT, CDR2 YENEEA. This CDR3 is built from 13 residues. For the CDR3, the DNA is TGTGCCAGCAGCAAGGGAGGCTACTACGAGCAGTACTTC. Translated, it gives CASSKGGYYEQYF.

This chain's CDR3 is CASSYSGGNWIDEQFF. The CDR3 region has the DNA TGTGCCAGCAGTTACTCGGGCGGGAATTGGATCGATGAGCAGTTCTTC. This chain uses TRBV6-6 with TRBJ2-1; weak D call: TRBD2 (6 bases). V was cut by 0 bases and J by 8 bases, with 17 bases left in between. In germline, CDR1 is MNHNY, CDR2 SVGAGI (reference sequence). This CDR3 is built from 16 residues.

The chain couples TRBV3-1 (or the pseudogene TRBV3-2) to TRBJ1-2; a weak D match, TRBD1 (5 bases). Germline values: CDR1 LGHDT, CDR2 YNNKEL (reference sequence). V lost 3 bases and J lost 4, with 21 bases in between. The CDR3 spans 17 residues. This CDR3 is CASSHDTVGRGRYGYTF. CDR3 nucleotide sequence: TGTGCCAGCAGCCACGATACGGTAGGGAGGGGTCGCTATGGCTACACCTTC.

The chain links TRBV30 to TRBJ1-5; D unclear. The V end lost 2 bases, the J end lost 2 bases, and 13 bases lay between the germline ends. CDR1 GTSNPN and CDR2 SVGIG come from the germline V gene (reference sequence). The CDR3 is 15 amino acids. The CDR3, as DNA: TGTGCCTGGAGTATACAGCCCCCGGGCAATCAGCCCCAGCATTTT. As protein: CAWSIQPPGNQPQHF.

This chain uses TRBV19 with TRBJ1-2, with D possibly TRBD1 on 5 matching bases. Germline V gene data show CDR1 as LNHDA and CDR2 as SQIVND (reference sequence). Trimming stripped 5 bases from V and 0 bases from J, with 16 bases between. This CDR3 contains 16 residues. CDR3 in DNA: TGTGCCAGTAGTTCCCCCTCCGGGGGTACTAACTATGGCTACACCTTC. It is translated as CASSSPSGGTNYGYTF.

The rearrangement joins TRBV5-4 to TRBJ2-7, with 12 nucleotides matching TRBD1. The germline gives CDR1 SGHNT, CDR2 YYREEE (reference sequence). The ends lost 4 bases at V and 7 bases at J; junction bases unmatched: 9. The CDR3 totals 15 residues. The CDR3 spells CASSGGGQGAQEQYF. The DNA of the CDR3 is TGTGCCAGCAGCGGTGGGGGACAGGGGGCGCAGGAGCAGTACTTC.

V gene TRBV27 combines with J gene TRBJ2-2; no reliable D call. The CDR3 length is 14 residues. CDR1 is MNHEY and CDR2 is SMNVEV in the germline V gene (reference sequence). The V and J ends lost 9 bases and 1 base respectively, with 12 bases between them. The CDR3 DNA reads TGTGCCAGTTATCCGCGCCGGAACACCGGGGAGCTGTTTTTT. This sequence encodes CASYPRRNTGELFF.

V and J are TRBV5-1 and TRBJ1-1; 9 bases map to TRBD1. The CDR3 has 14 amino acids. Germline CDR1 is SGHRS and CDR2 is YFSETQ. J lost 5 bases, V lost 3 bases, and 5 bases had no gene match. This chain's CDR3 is CASSWGQGRTEAFF. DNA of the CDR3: TGCGCCAGCAGCTGGGGACAGGGAAGGACTGAAGCTTTCTTT.

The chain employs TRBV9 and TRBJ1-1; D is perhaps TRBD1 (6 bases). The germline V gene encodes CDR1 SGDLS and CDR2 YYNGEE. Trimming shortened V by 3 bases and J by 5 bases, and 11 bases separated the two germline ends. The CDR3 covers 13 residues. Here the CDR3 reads CASSEGVGTEAFF. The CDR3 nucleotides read TGTGCCAGCAGCGAGGGGGTTGGAACTGAAGCTTTCTTT. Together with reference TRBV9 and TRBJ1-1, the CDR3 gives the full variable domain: DSGVTQTPKHLITATGQRVTLRCSPRSGDLSVYWYQQSLDQGLQFLIQYYNGEERAKGNILERFSAQQFPDLHSELNLSSLELGDSALYFCASSEGVGTEAFFGQGTRLTVV.

The CDR3 sequence: CAHQSAGGQTGELFF. CDR3 sequence (DNA): TGTGCCCATCAGTCAGCGGGGGGGCAAACCGGGGAGCTGTTTTTT. The chain carries TRBV10-3 and TRBJ2-2, with 10 bases that match TRBD2. CDR1 is ENHRY and CDR2 is SYGVKD in the germline V gene. Trimming at V came to 11 bases and at J to 5 bases, leaving 11 bases not matched to a gene. This CDR3 region has 15 residues.

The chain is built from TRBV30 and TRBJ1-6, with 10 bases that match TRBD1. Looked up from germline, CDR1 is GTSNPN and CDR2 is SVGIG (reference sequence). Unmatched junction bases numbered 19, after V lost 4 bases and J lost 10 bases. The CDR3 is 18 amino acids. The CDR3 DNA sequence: TGTGCCTGGACTCCTGGGACAGGGGTTTTAAGGCTCGGATCACCCCTCCACTTT. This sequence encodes CAWTPGTGVLRLGSPLHF.

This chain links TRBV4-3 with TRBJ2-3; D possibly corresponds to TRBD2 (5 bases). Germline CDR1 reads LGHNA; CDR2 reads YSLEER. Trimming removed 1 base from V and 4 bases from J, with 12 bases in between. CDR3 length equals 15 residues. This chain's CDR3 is CASSQGTGSADTQYF. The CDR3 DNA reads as TGCGCCAGCAGCCAAGGGACTGGGAGCGCAGATACGCAGTATTTT.

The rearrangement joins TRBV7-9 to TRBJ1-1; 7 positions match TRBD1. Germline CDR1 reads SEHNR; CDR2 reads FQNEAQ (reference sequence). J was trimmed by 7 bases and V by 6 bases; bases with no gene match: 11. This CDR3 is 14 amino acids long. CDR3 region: CASSPLQGGGEAFF. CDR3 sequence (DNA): TGTGCCAGCAGTCCTCTCCAGGGGGGCGGTGAAGCTTTCTTT.

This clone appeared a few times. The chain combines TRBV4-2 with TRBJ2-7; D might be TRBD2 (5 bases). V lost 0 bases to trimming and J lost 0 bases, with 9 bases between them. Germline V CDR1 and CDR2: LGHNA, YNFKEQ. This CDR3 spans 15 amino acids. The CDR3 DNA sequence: TGTGCCAGCAGCCAAGATGTGGGGAGCTCCTACGAGCAGTACTTC. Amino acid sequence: CASSQDVGSSYEQYF.

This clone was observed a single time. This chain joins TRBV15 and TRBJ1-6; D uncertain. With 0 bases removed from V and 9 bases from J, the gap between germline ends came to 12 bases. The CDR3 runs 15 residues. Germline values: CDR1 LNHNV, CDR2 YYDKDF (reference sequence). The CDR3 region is CATSRDRAGGSPLHF. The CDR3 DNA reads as TGTGCCACCAGCAGAGATCGGGCGGGCGGTTCACCCCTCCACTTT.

The DNA of the CDR3 is TGTGCCAGCAGCTTAACCCCGGGACTAGCGGGGGGTGAGCAGTTCTTC. Its protein is CASSLTPGLAGGEQFF. The chain is built from TRBV7-2 and TRBJ2-1, with 15 bases identical to TRBD2. Germline V gene data show CDR1 as SGHTA and CDR2 as FQGNSA. With 2 bases clipped from V and 9 bases from J, the junction kept 5 bases outside the gene matches. The CDR3 consists of 16 residues.

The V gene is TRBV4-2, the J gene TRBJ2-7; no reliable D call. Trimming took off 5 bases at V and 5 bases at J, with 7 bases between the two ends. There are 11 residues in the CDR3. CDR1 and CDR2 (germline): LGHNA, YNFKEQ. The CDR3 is CASSSRDEQYF. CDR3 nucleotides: TGTGCCAGCAGCTCCCGGGACGAGCAGTACTTC.

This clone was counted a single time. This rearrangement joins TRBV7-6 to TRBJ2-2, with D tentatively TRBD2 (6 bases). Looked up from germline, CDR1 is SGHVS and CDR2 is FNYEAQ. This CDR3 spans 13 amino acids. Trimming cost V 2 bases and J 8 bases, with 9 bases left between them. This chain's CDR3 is CASSLTRGGELFF. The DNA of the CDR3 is TGTGCCAGCAGCTTAACGCGGGGTGGGGAGCTGTTTTTT.

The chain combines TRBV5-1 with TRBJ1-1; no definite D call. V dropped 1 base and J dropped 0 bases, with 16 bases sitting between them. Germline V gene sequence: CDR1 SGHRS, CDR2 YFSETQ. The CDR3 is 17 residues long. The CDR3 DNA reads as TGCGCCAGCAGCTTGACTTTTGGAGGATTGATGAACACTGAAGCTTTCTTT. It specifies CASSLTFGGLMNTEAFF.

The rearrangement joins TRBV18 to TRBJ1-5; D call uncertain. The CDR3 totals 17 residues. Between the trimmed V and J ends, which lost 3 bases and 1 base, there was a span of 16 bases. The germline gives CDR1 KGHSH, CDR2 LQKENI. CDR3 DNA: TGTGCCAGCTCACCCCAGTCTTACGGGAGGAGCAATCAGCCCCAGCATTTT. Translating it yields CASSPQSYGRSNQPQHF.

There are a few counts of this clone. The DNA for the CDR3 is TGTGCCAGCAGCTTGGGGAGAGCAACTAATGAAAAACTGTTTTTT. Translation: CASSLGRATNEKLFF. The rearrangement joins TRBV5-6 to TRBJ1-4; D gene unclear. There are 15 residues in the CDR3. V lost 0 bases and J lost 0, with 6 bases in between. CDR1 and CDR2 (germline): SGHDT, YYEEEE.